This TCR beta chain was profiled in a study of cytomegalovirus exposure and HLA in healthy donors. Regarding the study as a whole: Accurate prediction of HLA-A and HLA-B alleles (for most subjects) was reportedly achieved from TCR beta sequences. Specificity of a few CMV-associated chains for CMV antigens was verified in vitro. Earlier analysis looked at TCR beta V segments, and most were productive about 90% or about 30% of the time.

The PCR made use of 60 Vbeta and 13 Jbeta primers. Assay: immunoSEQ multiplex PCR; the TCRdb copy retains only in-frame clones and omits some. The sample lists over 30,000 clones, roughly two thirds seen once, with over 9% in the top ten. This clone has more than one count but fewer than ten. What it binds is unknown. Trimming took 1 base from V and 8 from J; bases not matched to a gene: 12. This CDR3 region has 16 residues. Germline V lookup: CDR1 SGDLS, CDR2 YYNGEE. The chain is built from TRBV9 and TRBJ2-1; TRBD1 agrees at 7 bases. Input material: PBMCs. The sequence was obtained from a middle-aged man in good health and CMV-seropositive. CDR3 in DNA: TGTGCCAGCAGCGTACAAGGGACAGCCCTACGGGATGAGCAGTTCTTC. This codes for CASSVQGTALRDEQFF. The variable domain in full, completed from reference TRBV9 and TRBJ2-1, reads DSGVTQTPKHLITATGQRVTLRCSPRSGDLSVYWYQQSLDQGLQFLIQYYNGEERAKGNILERFSAQQFPDLHSELNLSSLELGDSALYFCASSVQGTALRDEQFFGPGTRLTVL.